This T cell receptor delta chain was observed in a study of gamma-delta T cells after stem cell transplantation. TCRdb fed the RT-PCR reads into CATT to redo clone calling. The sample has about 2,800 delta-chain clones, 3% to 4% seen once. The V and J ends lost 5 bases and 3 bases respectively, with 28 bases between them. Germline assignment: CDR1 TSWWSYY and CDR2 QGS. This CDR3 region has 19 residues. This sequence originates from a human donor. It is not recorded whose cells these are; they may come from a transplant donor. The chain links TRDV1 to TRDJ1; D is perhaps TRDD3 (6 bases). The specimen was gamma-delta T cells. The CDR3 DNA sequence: TGTGCTCTTGGGCCATACTTCAGCCTGAACTGGGAGCACCCCGATAAACTCATCTTT. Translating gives CALGPYFSLNWEHPDKLIF.